The 4 T cell receptor beta chains listed next were all sequenced from one sample in a study of glioma-infiltrating T cells after dendritic cell vaccination. Sequencing was performed with immunoSEQ multiplex PCR; in TCRdb, only in-frame clones are kept and a portion is missing. In the table there are about 92,000 clones, over 75% of which are singletons. Sample: blood, taken before dendritic cell vaccination. The receptors were gathered from a human donor with glioblastoma.

This clone was seen only once. The chain couples TRBV18 to TRBJ1-2; D is perhaps TRBD1 (6 bases). Germline lookup yields CDR1 KGHSH and CDR2 LQKENI. V was trimmed by 1 base and J by 2 bases, leaving 14 bases between them. The CDR3 is 16 residues long. The CDR3 bases are TGTGCCAGCTCACCACTTAAGGACAGCTCAAACTATGGCTACACCTTC. Residues: CASSPLKDSSNYGYTF.

J is TRBJ1-1 and V is TRBV2; 10 nucleotides match TRBD1. With 7 bases clipped from V and 8 bases from J, the junction kept 13 bases outside the gene matches. Germline lookup yields CDR1 SNHLY and CDR2 FYNNEI. CDR3 length: 15 residues. CDR3 nucleotide sequence: TGTGCCAGCAACCCTTGGACAGGGGGAGTTAGAGAAGCTTTCTTT. It is translated as CASNPWTGGVREAFF.

V and J are TRBV4-1 and TRBJ1-2, with TRBD1 as a possible D gene (6 bases). V was shortened by 2 bases and J by 1 base, with 14 bases between the two germline ends. The germline gives CDR1 MGHRA, CDR2 YSYEKL. The CDR3 extends over 16 amino acids. The DNA of the CDR3 is TGCGCCAGCAGCCAATCCGGGACAACGATTAACTATGGCTACACCTTC. It is translated as CASSQSGTTINYGYTF.

The genes are TRBV6-5 and TRBJ2-1; 9 nucleotides line up with TRBD2. Germline V gives CDR1 MNHEY, CDR2 SVGAGI. The CDR3 covers 14 residues. Trimming took 4 bases from V and 6 from J; bases not matched to a gene: 4. The CDR3 here is CASSWREGGNEQFF. The CDR3 DNA reads as TGTGCCAGCAGTTGGCGGGAGGGGGGCAATGAGCAGTTCTTC.